This T cell receptor beta chain comes out of a study of beta chain features in type 1 diabetes. The study's findings and limits: PCR might favor shorter templates, but any such skew would affect patients and controls equally. Within the patient group, naive, central memory and Treg TCRB repertoires appeared more similar to each other than within healthy donors.

Expressed TCRB transcripts were sequenced after all isolated RNA was converted to cDNA. TCRdb's table, derived via immunoSEQ multiplex PCR, lists solely in-frame clones and lacks some. Among 350,000 to 450,000 clones listed, less than 15% were seen once. Germline loops: CDR1 SEHNR, CDR2 FQNEAQ (reference sequence). The CDR3 sequence is 12 residues long. Trimming took 2 bases from V and 7 from J, leaving 8 bases between them. About this clone: Its cognate antigen is unknown.

In all sorted populations, purity surpassed 95%. This receptor was identified in a woman under 30 in good health. V and J are TRBV7-9 and TRBJ1-1; no firm D call. Sequencing input: naive CD4+ T cells from blood. CDR3 nucleotides: TGTGCCAGCAGCTTACTCGGGGTTGAAGCTTTCTTT. This gives the protein CASSLLGVEAFF.